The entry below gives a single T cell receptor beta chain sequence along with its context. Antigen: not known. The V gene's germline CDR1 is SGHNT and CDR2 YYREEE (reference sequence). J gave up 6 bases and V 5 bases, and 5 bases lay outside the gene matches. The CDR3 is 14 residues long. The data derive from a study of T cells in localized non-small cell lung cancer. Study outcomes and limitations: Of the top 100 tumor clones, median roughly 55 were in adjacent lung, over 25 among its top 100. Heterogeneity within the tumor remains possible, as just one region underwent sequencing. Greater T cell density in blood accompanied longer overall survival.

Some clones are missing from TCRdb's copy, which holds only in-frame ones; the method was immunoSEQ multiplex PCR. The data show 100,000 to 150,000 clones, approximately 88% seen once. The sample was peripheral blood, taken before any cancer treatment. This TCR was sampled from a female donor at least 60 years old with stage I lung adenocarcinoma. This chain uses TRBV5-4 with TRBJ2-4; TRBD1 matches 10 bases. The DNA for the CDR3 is TGTGCCAGCAGAGATGACAGGGGGCTAAACATTCAGTACTTC. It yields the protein CASRDDRGLNIQYF.